Listed here is a single TCR beta chain. CDR3 length: 14 amino acids. V lost 4 bases to trimming and J lost 9 bases; unmatched junction nucleotides: 6. Germline lookup yields CDR1 SGHTA and CDR2 FQGNSA. Clones were sequenced by immunoSEQ multiplex PCR, and TCRdb holds only the in-frame ones, with some missing. The table lists roughly 300,000 clones, roughly 82% of them singletons. The sample belongs to a study of blood T cell repertoires in COVID-19. The V and J genes are TRBV7-2 and TRBJ2-7; 13 bases agree with TRBD2. Sequencing used peripheral blood. This clonotype was sampled from a woman aged 50 to 60 with acute or convalescent COVID-19. In DNA, the CDR3 is TGTGCCAGCAGCTCGGGACTAGCGGGGCTTGGGCAGTACTTC. Its translation: CASSSGLAGLGQYF.